What follows describes a single T cell receptor (beta chain). Its antigen is unidentified. The junction departs from germline at one end; a sequencing error may be responsible. Documented treatment: roughly nine-day PBMC culture with coronavirus spike peptide pools or control peptides (ViraFEST assay). Germline CDR1 and CDR2: MNHNS and SASEGT. CDR3 length: 13 residues. This entry comes from a study of vaccination and CD4 T cells after COVID-19. Study-level information: The post-COVID samples were taken a median roughly 94 days after diagnosis, anywhere from 35 to 161.

Oncomine TCR Beta short-read sequencing was applied to DNA from cultured CD4+ T cells. TCRdb re-called the PCR reads through MiXCR, storing one row per CDR3 protein. The table has some 19,000 distinct CDR3 sequences, under 80% seen once. The sample consisted of CD4+ T cells from blood, cultured in vitro, taken before SARS-CoV-2 vaccination. The receptor was isolated from a human donor who received a COVID-19 vaccine. The gene calls are TRBV6-1 and TRBJ2-7; 10 bases line up with TRBD1. The CDR3 protein is CAISRDRGDEQYF. CDR3 DNA sequence: TGTGCCATCAGTCGGGACAGGGGCGACGAGCAGTACTTC.